A single sample is the source of the 25 T cell receptor beta chains below, sequenced in a study of T cells in Graves' hyperthyroidism and ophthalmopathy. Amplified regions were TCR beta CDR3 sequences from RNA transcripts. Primed by the HTBI set, a first-round RT-PCR was run on the TCR CDR3. One entry per CDR3 protein, called by TCRdb with MiXCR from the multiplex PCR reads. The profile shows a few hundred thousand distinct CDR3 sequences, around 15% of them singletons. The sequenced sample was blood. The receptors originated from a woman under 30 with Graves' hyperthyroidism.

The table lists this clonotype with many counts. The CDR3 loop reads CASSLAPGQGTHQPQHF. CDR3 bases: TGTGCCAGCAGCTTAGCTCCGGGACAGGGCACTCATCAGCCCCAGCATTTT. The chain is built from TRBV7-9 and TRBJ1-5; 9 positions agree with TRBD1. The CDR3 totals 17 residues. Germline-derived CDR1 and CDR2 are SEHNR and FQNEAQ (reference sequence). Trimming cost V 0 bases and J 5 bases; bases outside gene matches: 8.

This clonotype appeared a few times. CDR3 residues: CASSPPLGGPGNEQFF. The CDR3 region has the DNA TGTGCCAGCTCACCACCGTTGGGAGGGCCTGGGAATGAGCAGTTCTTC. The chain is built from TRBV18 and TRBJ2-1; TRBD2 aligns across 7 bases. Germline V gene data show CDR1 as KGHSH and CDR2 as LQKENI. CDR3 length: 16 amino acids. V was clipped by 0 bases and J by 7 bases; unmatched bases: 9.

A few counts support this clonotype. The chain carries TRBV20-1 and TRBJ2-1, with 7 bases fitting TRBD2. Trimming took 0 bases from V and 8 from J; bases not matched to a gene: 13. CDR3 length: 16 residues. Germline V gene sequence: CDR1 DFQATT, CDR2 SNEGSKA (reference sequence). The CDR3 region has the DNA TGCAGTGCTAGAGATCAGGTAGTACGTGGGGGGGATGAGCAGTTCTTC. Amino acid sequence: CSARDQVVRGGDEQFF.

This clonotype was counted ten times or more. The chain couples TRBV13 to TRBJ2-7; TRBD2 might be the D (6 bases). The CDR3 is 12 amino acids. Germline V gene sequence: CDR1 PRHDT, CDR2 FYEKMQ (reference sequence). V lost 5 bases and J 6 bases, leaving 11 bases between the germline ends. The CDR3 protein is CASSPSAGEQYV. The CDR3 coding sequence is TGTGCCAGCAGCCCTAGCGCTGGCGAGCAGTACGTC.

Note on this clonotype: An end of the junction differs from the germline gene, which may be a read error. The rearrangement links TRBV11-2 to TRBJ2-2; 11 bases match TRBD1. The CDR3 sequence is 12 residues long. CDR1 is SGHAT and CDR2 is FQNNGV in the germline V gene. The CDR3 reads CASSAGTGGLFF. CDR3 DNA sequence: TGTGCCAGCAGCGCCGGGACAGGGGGGCTGTTTTTT.

The table lists this clonotype with many counts. The genes are TRBV6-2 or TRBV6-3 and TRBJ1-1; TRBD1 matches 7 bases. This CDR3 is built from 15 residues. J gave up 7 bases and V 6 bases, and 14 bases lay outside the gene matches. Looked up from germline, CDR1 is MNHEY and CDR2 is SVGEGT. The CDR3 sequence is CASSHEIPGTVEAFF. Here the CDR3 DNA reads TGTGCCAGCAGCCACGAAATCCCCGGGACAGTTGAAGCTTTCTTT.

This clonotype appeared many times. This chain connects TRBV20-1 to TRBJ1-2; a possible D gene is TRBD1 (6 bases). The V gene's germline CDR1 is DFQATT and CDR2 SNEGSKA (reference sequence). V lost 2 bases and J 7 bases, leaving 14 bases between the germline ends. This CDR3 comprises 13 residues. The CDR3, as DNA: TGCAGTGCTAGACTCCTGGGGGCCGGTGGCTACACCTTC. This encodes CSARLLGAGGYTF.

This clonotype was detected many times. This chain uses TRBV3-1 with TRBJ1-2; a weak D match, TRBD1 (6 bases). Trimming took 5 bases from V and 4 from J, leaving 17 bases between them. The CDR3 has 15 amino acids. Per germline, CDR1 LGHDT and CDR2 YNNKEL (reference sequence). The CDR3 DNA reads TGTGCCAGCAGCAGATCACCAGGGGAGCCCTATGGCTACACCTTC. As protein: CASSRSPGEPYGYTF.

This clonotype was detected ten times or more. Here the CDR3 DNA reads TGTGCCAGCAGCGCGGGACTGGCCCGGCCCAATGAGCAGTTCTTC. The encoded protein is CASSAGLARPNEQFF. V and J are TRBV5-4 and TRBJ2-1; possibly TRBD2 for D (6 bases). The germline V gene encodes CDR1 SGHNT and CDR2 YYREEE (reference sequence). The V end was cut by 4 bases, the J end by 6 bases, with 17 bases between. The CDR3 length is 15 residues.

This clonotype has just a few counts. The chain has TRBV6-2 or TRBV6-3 and TRBJ1-1, with a possible D match to TRBD1 (5 bases). Per the germline V gene, CDR1 is MNHEY and CDR2 is SVGEGT. Trimming left V 6 bases short and J 0 bases short, with 14 bases between. This CDR3 is 15 amino acids long. CDR3 sequence (DNA): TGTGCCAGCAGACGCTCGACAGAATTGAACACTGAAGCTTTCTTT. Translating gives CASRRSTELNTEAFF.

This clonotype occurred many times. The rearrangement links TRBV6-1 to TRBJ1-1, with D perhaps TRBD1 (5 bases). The CDR3 spans 11 residues. Germline V gene lookup returns CDR1 MNHNS and CDR2 SASEGT. The ends were cut back, 7 bases at V and 8 bases at J, with 11 bases in the middle. The CDR3 protein is CASTPGREAFF. In DNA, the CDR3 is TGTGCCAGCACCCCGGGGCGAGAAGCTTTCTTT.

J is TRBJ2-3 and V is TRBV9; 7 bases are shared with TRBD2. The trim removed 3 bases at V and 7 bases at J, leaving 11 bases unmatched. Germline V lookup: CDR1 SGDLS, CDR2 YYNGEE. CDR3 size: 15 residues. CDR3 bases: TGTGCCAGCAGCGGGGGGGGGGAGGTGCGAAATACGCAGTATTTT. It is translated as CASSGGGEVRNTQYF. The whole variable domain, remainder taken from reference TRBV9 and TRBJ2-3, is DSGVTQTPKHLITATGQRVTLRCSPRSGDLSVYWYQQSLDQGLQFLIQYYNGEERAKGNILERFSAQQFPDLHSELNLSSLELGDSALYFCASSGGGEVRNTQYFGPGTRLTVL.

With respect to this clonotype: One end of the junction varies from germline; a read error may be responsible. The chain has TRBV10-3 and TRBJ2-3, with TRBD2 matching over 10 bases. CDR3 size: 14 residues. Germline-derived CDR1 and CDR2 are ENHRY and SYGVKD. In DNA, the CDR3 is TGTGCCATCGGTGAGCGGGAGGGAAGAGATACGCAGTATTTT. Protein product: CAIGEREGRDTQYF.

This clonotype came up a few times. A read error may explain this, as a much larger clone is one base away. This chain joins TRBV2 and TRBJ1-1; 11 bases match TRBD1. The CDR3 is made up of 15 amino acids. Germline V CDR1 and CDR2: SNHLY, FYNNEI. V lost 6 bases to trimming and J lost 1 base; unmatched junction nucleotides: 4. Here the CDR3 DNA reads TGTGCCAGCAGGGACAGGGGGCGGACGAACACTGAAGCTTTCTTT. Translated: CASRDRGRTNTEAFF.

The sample holds many counts of this clonotype. The chain recombines TRBV6-1 with TRBJ1-3, with a tentative D call TRBD1 (6 bases). Germline V gives CDR1 MNHNS, CDR2 SASEGT. The germline V and J ends were trimmed by 8 bases and 1 base, with 18 bases remaining between them. This CDR3 is 16 amino acids long. CDR3 sequence reads: CASVPSGTFSGNTIYF. CDR3 in DNA: TGTGCCAGCGTCCCGTCCGGGACATTTTCTGGAAACACCATATATTTT.

This clonotype was seen ten or more times. The chain is built from TRBV7-2 and TRBJ2-1; TRBD2 matches 16 bases. CDR1 is SGHTA, CDR2 FQGNSA, per germline. CDR3 length equals 18 residues. Trimming removed 4 bases from V and 4 bases from J; junction bases left unmatched: 7. The CDR3 loop is CASSSGLAGGPRYNEQFF. Written as DNA, the CDR3 is TGTGCCAGCAGCTCGGGACTAGCGGGAGGGCCGCGTTACAATGAGCAGTTCTTC.

There are many counts of this clonotype. The J gene is TRBJ2-1, the V gene TRBV18; 15 bases match TRBD2. There are 15 residues in the CDR3. The V segment lost 3 bases and the J segment 7 bases; nucleotides outside the gene matches: 1. Germline V CDR1 and CDR2: KGHSH, LQKENI. The DNA of the CDR3 is TGTGCCAGCTCACCGGGACTAGCGGGAGGAAATGAGCAGTTCTTC. Its protein product is CASSPGLAGGNEQFF.

This clonotype was counted ten times or more. The rearrangement links TRBV7-8 to TRBJ2-1; D is unclear. This CDR3 contains 12 residues. Germline CDR1 and CDR2: SGHVS and FQNEAQ. Trimming stripped 3 bases from V and 6 bases from J, with 6 bases between. The CDR3 reads CASSFWSNEQFF. CDR3 in DNA: TGTGCCAGCAGCTTCTGGAGCAATGAGCAGTTCTTC.

This clonotype was seen many times. The chain employs TRBV6-1 and TRBJ1-2; 8 bases agree with TRBD1. The CDR3 runs 16 residues. Germline CDR1 MNHNS, CDR2 SASEGT. Trimming took 4 bases from V and 0 from J; bases not matched to a gene: 7. Here the CDR3 reads CASSGDRGRANYGYTF. The CDR3, as DNA: TGTGCCAGCAGTGGAGACAGGGGAAGGGCTAACTATGGCTACACCTTC.

This clonotype was seen ten or more times. V gene TRBV20-1 combines with J gene TRBJ1-1; D is perhaps TRBD1 (5 bases). The germline gives CDR1 DFQATT, CDR2 SNEGSKA (reference sequence). V lost 3 bases and J lost 7, with 12 bases in between. CDR3 length equals 12 residues. CDR3 protein: CSASLTGVEAFF. The CDR3 DNA follows: TGCAGTGCTAGTCTAACGGGGGTTGAAGCTTTCTTT.

Ten or more counts support this clonotype. CDR3 sequence (DNA): TGTGCTAGTGGTTTGAACAGGGTCGAGCAGTACTTC. Translation: CASGLNRVEQYF. The V call is TRBV12-5, the J call TRBJ2-7; the D gene is possibly TRBD1 (6 bases). CDR1 and CDR2 (germline): LGHNT, FRNRAP. V gave up 2 bases and J gave up 6 bases, with 8 bases separating them. This CDR3 has 12 residues.

This clonotype was picked up many times. J is TRBJ2-1 and V is TRBV19; D is unresolved. The germline gives CDR1 LNHDA, CDR2 SQIVND (reference sequence). There are 14 residues in the CDR3. Trimming took off 3 bases at V and 9 bases at J, with 15 bases between the two ends. The CDR3 DNA sequence: TGTGCCAGTAGTATGGGTAGCCGGGTCGGTGAGCAGTTCTTC. Translated, it gives CASSMGSRVGEQFF.

The chain carries TRBV20-1 and TRBJ2-6, with TRBD1 matching over 11 bases. This CDR3 spans 16 amino acids. Germline CDR1 and CDR2: DFQATT and SNEGSKA (reference sequence). V shed 2 bases, J shed 4 bases, and the junction held 4 bases outside the gene matches. The CDR3 bases are TGCAGTGCTAGACCCGGGGACAGGGGGGGGGCCAACGTCCTGACTTTC. Its protein product is CSARPGDRGGANVLTF.

The chain is built from TRBV7-6 and TRBJ1-3; no clear D. The CDR3 is made up of 16 amino acids. Germline V gene sequence: CDR1 SGHVS, CDR2 FNYEAQ. The V end lost 5 bases, the J end lost 4 bases, and 18 bases lay between the germline ends. CDR3 residues: CASSGREASAGNTIYF. The CDR3 coding sequence is TGTGCCAGCAGCGGCCGGGAAGCATCGGCCGGAAACACCATATATTTT.

Many counts were recorded for this clonotype. The rearrangement uses TRBV19 and TRBJ1-5; possibly TRBD1 for D (5 bases). CDR1 and CDR2 (germline): LNHDA, SQIVND (reference sequence). V was trimmed by 3 bases and J by 2 bases, leaving 11 bases between them. This CDR3 has 15 residues. The DNA of the CDR3 is TGTGCCAGTAGTATCTGGGGGAAGGGCAATCAGCCCCAGCATTTT. It translates to CASSIWGKGNQPQHF.